This is a list of T cell receptor beta chains from one sample in a study of cytomegalovirus exposure and HLA in healthy donors. Profiled with immunoSEQ multiplex PCR; TCRdb holds only in-frame clones, not every one. The sample holds about 160,000 clones, around 80% seen once. The source material was PBMCs. The receptors here all came from a man aged 30 to 39 in good health and CMV-seronegative. CDR3s include the opening cysteine and the closing phenylalanine or tryptophan. A D gene is named only where the DNA matches it firmly. Part of the rows lack a size; the others show once, few, many or a class for expanded clones.

few,TRBJ2-7,TRBV6-5,13,NA,CASSEQEYYEQYF,TGTGCCAGCAGTGAACAAGAATACTACGAGCAGTACTTC
NA,TRBJ1-4,TRBV7-6,15,NA,CASSLAAATNEKLFF,TGTGCCAGCAGCCTAGCGGCCGCAACTAATGAAAAACTGTTTTTT
NA,TRBJ2-2,TRBV2,14,NA,CASRDIRGSGELFF,TGTGCCAGCAGGGATATACGGGGGTCCGGGGAGCTGTTTTTT
NA,TRBJ1-5,TRBV19,15,NA,CASRVRGGGNQPQHF,TGTGCCAGTAGAGTCCGGGGAGGGGGCAATCAGCCCCAGCATTTT
NA,TRBJ1-1,TRBV29-1,13,NA,CSATGQQRTEAFF,TGCAGCGCTACAGGGCAGCAAAGGACTGAAGCTTTCTTT
NA,TRBJ2-7,TRBV30,13,NA,CAWMRDTSYEQYF,TGTGCCTGGATGAGGGACACCTCCTACGAGCAGTACTTC
NA,TRBJ1-3,TRBV11-2,16,NA,CASSFRNRSSGNTIYF,TGTGCCAGCAGCTTCAGGAATAGAAGCTCTGGAAACACCATATATTTT
NA,TRBJ2-1,TRBV7-9,15,TRBD2,CASSDQREMKGEQFF,TGTGCCAGCAGCGACCAGCGGGAGATGAAGGGGGAGCAGTTCTTC
NA,TRBJ2-1,TRBV5-1,15,TRBD1,CASSFQTGERNEQFF,TGCGCCAGCAGCTTCCAGACAGGGGAGAGGAATGAGCAGTTCTTC
NA,TRBJ2-1,TRBV5-5,15,NA,CASSLGRVTYNEQFF,TGTGCCAGCAGCCTCGGCAGGGTTACCTACAATGAGCAGTTCTTC
NA,TRBJ2-5,TRBV9,13,NA,CASSVSGGETQYF,TGTGCCAGCAGCGTATCTGGGGGCGAGACCCAGTACTTC
NA,TRBJ2-5,TRBV6-1,12,NA,CASKKELETQYF,TGTGCCAGCAAAAAGGAGTTAGAGACCCAGTACTTC
NA,TRBJ2-1,TRBV11-2,16,TRBD2,CASSSRVAGVNNEQFF,TGTGCCAGCAGCTCTCGGGTAGCGGGGGTTAACAATGAGCAGTTCTTC
NA,TRBJ2-3,TRBV12-5,18,TRBD2,CASGLDPVTSAHTDTQYF,TGTGCTAGTGGTTTGGATCCGGTGACTAGCGCGCACACAGATACGCAGTATTTT
NA,TRBJ2-2,TRBV7-9,16,TRBD2,CASSLEASGRIGELFF,TGTGCCAGCAGCTTAGAGGCTAGCGGGAGAATCGGGGAGCTGTTTTTT
NA,TRBJ2-7,TRBV2,12,TRBD1,CASSGTGREQYF,TGTGCCAGCAGTGGGACAGGGCGCGAGCAGTACTTC
few,TRBJ2-1,TRBV5-1,16,TRBD2,CASSPRTGGGNNEQFF,TGCGCCAGCAGCCCAAGGACTGGGGGGGGGAACAATGAGCAGTTCTTC
NA,TRBJ1-2,TRBV10-3,13,TRBD1,CAITPGQFYGYTF,TGTGCCATCACCCCGGGACAGTTCTATGGCTACACCTTC
NA,TRBJ2-7,TRBV4-1,16,NA,CASSQDRSWGAYEQYF,TGCGCCAGCAGCCAAGATAGGTCGTGGGGGGCCTACGAGCAGTACTTC
once,TRBJ1-4,TRBV30,18,NA,CAWSGQSNPRQGREKLFF,TGTGCCTGGAGTGGCCAATCAAACCCTCGGCAGGGAAGGGAAAAACTGTTTTTT
once,TRBJ2-3,TRBV29-1,16,TRBD2,CSVVAGPFSSTDTQYF,TGCAGCGTTGTAGCGGGGCCGTTCTCTAGCACAGATACGCAGTATTTT
NA,TRBJ1-3,TRBV7-2,14,NA,CASSLVPEGNTIYF,TGTGCCAGCAGCTTAGTGCCGGAGGGAAACACCATATATTTT
once,TRBJ2-7,TRBV5-5,14,TRBD1,CASSWDRPPYEQYF,TGTGCCAGCAGCTGGGACAGGCCTCCATACGAGCAGTACTTC
few,TRBJ2-7,TRBV29-1,13,NA,CSVARRAAYEQYF,TGCAGCGTTGCTCGCAGGGCAGCCTACGAGCAGTACTTC
NA,TRBJ1-6,TRBV9,15,NA,CASSFSGTLLGGLHF,TGTGCCAGCAGCTTTTCCGGGACCCTCCTCGGGGGCCTCCACTTT
NA,TRBJ2-2,TRBV7-3,16,NA,CASSLRSAYNTGELFF,TGTGCCAGCAGCTTACGGTCAGCGTACAACACCGGGGAGCTGTTTTTT
few,TRBJ2-1,TRBV9,16,TRBD2,CASSATGTSGINEQFF,TGTGCCAGCAGCGCCACCGGGACTAGCGGGATCAATGAGCAGTTCTTC
NA,TRBJ1-2,TRBV7-3,18,NA,CASSLTFERPHPNYGYTF,TGTGCCAGCAGCTTAACGTTTGAGCGACCCCACCCAAACTATGGCTACACCTTC
NA,TRBJ1-3,TRBV28,16,TRBD1,CASSLTPGGVGNTIYF,TGTGCCAGCAGTTTGACACCAGGGGGTGTTGGAAACACCATATATTTT
NA,TRBJ1-1,TRBV5-4,15,TRBD1,CASRAPGQGGTEAFF,TGTGCCAGCAGGGCACCGGGACAGGGAGGGACTGAAGCTTTCTTT
NA,TRBJ2-7,TRBV5-1,13,NA,CASRTPGAYEQYF,TGCGCCAGCAGGACACCCGGGGCCTACGAGCAGTACTTC
NA,TRBJ1-2,TRBV7-2,15,NA,CASSLQANSIYGYTF,TGTGCCAGCAGCTTACAGGCGAATAGTATCTATGGCTACACCTTC